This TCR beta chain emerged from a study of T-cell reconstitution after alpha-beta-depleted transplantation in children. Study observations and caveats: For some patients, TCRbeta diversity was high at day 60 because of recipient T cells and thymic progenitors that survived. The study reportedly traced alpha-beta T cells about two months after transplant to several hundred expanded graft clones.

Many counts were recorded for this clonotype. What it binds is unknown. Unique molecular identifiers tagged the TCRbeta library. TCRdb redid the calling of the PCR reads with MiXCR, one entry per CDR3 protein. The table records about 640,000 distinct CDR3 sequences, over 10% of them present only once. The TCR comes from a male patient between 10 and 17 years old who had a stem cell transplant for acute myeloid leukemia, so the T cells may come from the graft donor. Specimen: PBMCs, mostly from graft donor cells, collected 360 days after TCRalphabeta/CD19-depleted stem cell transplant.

The CDR3 nucleotides are TGTGCCAGCAGTGTCGTCGGTGGGGAGCAGTACTTC. It translates to CASSVVGGEQYF. The chain is built from TRBV9 and TRBJ2-7; D not certain. Germline assignment: CDR1 SGDLS and CDR2 YYNGEE. V lost 5 bases and J lost 7, with 13 bases in between. The CDR3 is 12 amino acids.